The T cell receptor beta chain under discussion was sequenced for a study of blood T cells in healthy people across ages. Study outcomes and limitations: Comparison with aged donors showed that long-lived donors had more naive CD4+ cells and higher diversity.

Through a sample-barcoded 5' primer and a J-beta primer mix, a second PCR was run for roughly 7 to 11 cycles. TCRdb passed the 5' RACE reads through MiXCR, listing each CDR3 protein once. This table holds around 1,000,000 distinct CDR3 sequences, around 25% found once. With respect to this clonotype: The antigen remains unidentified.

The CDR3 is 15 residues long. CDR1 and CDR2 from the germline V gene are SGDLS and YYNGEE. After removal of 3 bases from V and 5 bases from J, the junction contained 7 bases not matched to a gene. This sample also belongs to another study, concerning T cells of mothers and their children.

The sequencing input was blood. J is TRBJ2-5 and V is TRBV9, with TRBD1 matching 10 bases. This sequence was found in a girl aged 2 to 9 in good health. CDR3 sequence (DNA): TGTGCCAGCAGCGGCCGGGACAGGGGTACGGAGACCCAGTACTTC. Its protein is CASSGRDRGTETQYF.